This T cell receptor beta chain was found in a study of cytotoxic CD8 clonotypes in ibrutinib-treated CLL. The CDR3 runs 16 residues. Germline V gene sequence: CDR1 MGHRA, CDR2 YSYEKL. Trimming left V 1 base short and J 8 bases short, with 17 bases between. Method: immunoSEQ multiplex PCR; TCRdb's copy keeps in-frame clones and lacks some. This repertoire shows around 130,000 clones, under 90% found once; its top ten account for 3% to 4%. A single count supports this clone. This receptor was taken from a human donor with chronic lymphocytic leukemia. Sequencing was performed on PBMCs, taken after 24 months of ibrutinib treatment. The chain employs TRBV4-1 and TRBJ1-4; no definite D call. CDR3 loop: CASSQVGQTVGEKLFF. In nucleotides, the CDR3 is TGCGCCAGCAGCCAAGTGGGCCAAACGGTGGGGGAAAAACTGTTTTTT.